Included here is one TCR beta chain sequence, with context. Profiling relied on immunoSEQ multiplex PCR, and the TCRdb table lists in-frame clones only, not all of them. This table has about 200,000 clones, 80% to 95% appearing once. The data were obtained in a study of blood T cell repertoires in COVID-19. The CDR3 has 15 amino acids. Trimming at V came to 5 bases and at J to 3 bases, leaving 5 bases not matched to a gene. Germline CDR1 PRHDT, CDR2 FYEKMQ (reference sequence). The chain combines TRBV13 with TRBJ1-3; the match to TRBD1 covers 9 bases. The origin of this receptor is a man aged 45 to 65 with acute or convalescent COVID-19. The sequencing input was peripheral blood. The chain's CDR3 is CASSVQGQGGNTIYF. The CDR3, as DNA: TGTGCCAGCAGCGTTCAGGGACAGGGTGGAAACACCATATATTTT.